This T cell receptor beta chain comes out of a study of PD-1 blockade in classical Hodgkin lymphoma. Method: immunoSEQ multiplex PCR; TCRdb's copy keeps in-frame clones and lacks some. The profile shows roughly 42,000 clones, 76% of them singletons. Comment on this clone: Its target is unknown.

Study-wide findings and caveats: Newly diagnosed patients were reported to start with lower TCR diversity than healthy donors. In CD4+ cells, TCR diversity went up significantly by C4D1, but in CD8+ cells it did not. Partial responders and progressors had significantly lower baseline TCR diversity. Undefined causes, possibly disease activity or prior therapy, underlie the repertoire differences.

All patients experienced relapse after autologous stem cell transplantation, and brentuximab vedotin exposure was variable. CDR3 length: 14 amino acids. CDR1 is MNHEY, CDR2 SVGAGI, per germline. Trimming removed 4 bases from V and 4 bases from J; junction bases left unmatched: 5. The V and J genes are TRBV6-5 and TRBJ2-7; 9 positions match TRBD1. The sample was peripheral blood mononuclear cells (PBMCs), taken at baseline. This receptor was identified in a human donor with classical Hodgkin lymphoma. The CDR3 is CASSWGTGIYEQYF. Here the CDR3 DNA reads TGTGCCAGCAGTTGGGGGACAGGGATTTACGAGCAGTACTTC.